These 15 T cell receptor beta chains were all obtained from the same sample, sequenced in a study of blood T cell repertoires in COVID-19. Here immunoSEQ multiplex PCR was the method, and the copy in TCRdb shows in-frame clones only, minus some. The sample includes 140,000 to 150,000 clones, 75% to 90% of them seen just once. The sequenced material came from PBMCs or T cells enriched from blood (not recorded which). These receptors originate from a man in his sixties who had recovered from COVID-19.

This clone showed up just a few times. The chain is built from TRBV27 and TRBJ1-6; maybe TRBD1 (6 bases). Germline V gene lookup returns CDR1 MNHEY and CDR2 SMNVEV (reference sequence). V was shortened by 3 bases and J by 7 bases, with 10 bases between the two germline ends. This CDR3 has 14 residues. For the CDR3, the DNA is TGTGCCAGCAGTTTCCAGCAGGGGAATTCACCCCTCCACTTT. It is translated as CASSFQQGNSPLHF.

The CDR3 sequence: CASTGQGAVYF. DNA of the CDR3: TGTGCCAGCACGGGACAGGGGGCCGTGTACTTC. The chain joins TRBV6-5 to TRBJ2-7; the match to TRBD1 covers 12 bases. Looked up from germline, CDR1 is MNHEY and CDR2 is SVGAGI. V gave up 7 bases and J gave up 12 bases; unmatched junction bases: 4. The CDR3 sequence is 11 residues long.

V usage is TRBV7-6 and J usage is TRBJ2-1; 9 bases map to TRBD2. Losses at the gene ends were 1 base for V and 6 bases for J; bases not matched to a gene: 4. CDR3 length: 15 amino acids. CDR1 SGHVS and CDR2 FNYEAQ come from the germline V gene. CDR3 nucleotides: TGTGCCAGCAGCTTAGTTCTTAGCGGGAGCAATGAGCAGTTCTTC. Its protein is CASSLVLSGSNEQFF.

The chain joins TRBV9 to TRBJ2-7; 7 positions agree with TRBD1. CDR1 SGDLS and CDR2 YYNGEE come from the germline V gene. This CDR3 is built from 14 residues. V was clipped by 4 bases and J by 7 bases; unmatched bases: 11. The chain's CDR3 is CASSSGTVIKEQYF. Written as DNA, the CDR3 is TGTGCCAGCAGCTCCGGGACAGTTATCAAGGAGCAGTACTTC.

The gene calls are TRBV11-2 and TRBJ2-5; 8 bases are a match to TRBD2. Germline CDR1 reads SGHAT; CDR2 reads FQNNGV. V shed 1 base, J shed 0 bases, and the junction held 4 bases outside the gene matches. The CDR3 sequence is 16 residues long. CDR3 sequence: CASSLGPGGYQETQYF. The CDR3 DNA reads as TGTGCCAGCAGCTTAGGGCCGGGGGGGTACCAAGAGACCCAGTACTTC.

V is TRBV7-8 and J is TRBJ2-3; D is unclear. Per the germline V gene, CDR1 is SGHVS and CDR2 is FQNEAQ. Trimming removed 6 bases from V and 6 bases from J, with 10 bases in between. This CDR3 region has 12 residues. In DNA, the CDR3 is TGTGCCAGCAGTACCCGGCGGGATACGCAGTATTTT. This sequence encodes CASSTRRDTQYF.

This clone is a singleton in its sample. This chain joins TRBV2 and TRBJ2-7, with a weak D call TRBD1 (5 bases). The CDR3 is 11 amino acids. Trimming removed 7 bases at V and 5 bases at J, with 9 bases between. Germline V gives CDR1 SNHLY, CDR2 FYNNEI. The CDR3 loop is CASTGNDEQYF. The CDR3 bases are TGTGCCAGCACAGGGAACGACGAGCAGTACTTC.

The chain employs TRBV7-9 and TRBJ1-4; D is possibly TRBD1 (5 bases). The CDR3 is made up of 19 amino acids. V lost 5 bases and J lost 6, with 28 bases in between. The germline gives CDR1 SEHNR, CDR2 FQNEAQ (reference sequence). The CDR3 region is CASSIWGMDGGISHEKLFF. DNA of the CDR3: TGTGCCAGCAGCATTTGGGGGATGGACGGAGGGATCTCTCATGAAAAACTGTTTTTT.

This clone appeared once. The CDR3 loop is CASSSRAQNYGYTF. CDR3 DNA: TGTGCCAGCAGCTCGAGGGCCCAGAACTATGGCTACACCTTC. The chain carries TRBV7-9 and TRBJ1-2; D unclear. The V gene lost 4 bases and the J gene lost 2 bases, with 11 bases spanning the gap. This CDR3 is 14 amino acids long. Germline values: CDR1 SEHNR, CDR2 FQNEAQ (reference sequence).

This sequence joins TRBV5-1 and TRBJ2-1; D unclear. The germline gives CDR1 SGHRS, CDR2 YFSETQ. This CDR3 comprises 12 residues. V lost 4 bases, J lost 9 bases, and 11 bases lay in between. The CDR3 DNA is TGCGCCAGCAGCGAGACATTTGGTGAGCAGTTCTTC. This translates into CASSETFGEQFF.

The chain joins TRBV30 to TRBJ2-5; 10 positions match TRBD2. Germline V gene sequence: CDR1 GTSNPN, CDR2 SVGIG (reference sequence). The CDR3 runs 14 residues. With 5 bases clipped from V and 4 bases from J, the junction kept 7 bases outside the gene matches. CDR3 DNA sequence: TGTGCCTGGTCGCCGGGACTAGCGTTAGAGACCCAGTACTTC. It yields the protein CAWSPGLALETQYF.

This clone was counted ten times or more. The chain uses TRBV25-1 and TRBJ1-2; TRBD1 agrees at 9 bases. The V gene's germline CDR1 is MGHDK and CDR2 SYGVNS. The CDR3 is 12 amino acids. The ends lost 10 bases at V and 8 bases at J; junction bases unmatched: 8. The CDR3 coding sequence is TGTGCCACCCAGAGGGACAGGGAGGGCTACACCTTC. It specifies CATQRDREGYTF.

This chain connects TRBV2 to TRBJ1-5, with 11 bases that match TRBD1. The CDR3 totals 14 residues. CDR1 is SNHLY, CDR2 FYNNEI, per germline. Losses at the gene ends were 6 bases for V and 6 bases for J; bases not matched to a gene: 4. In nucleotides, the CDR3 is TGTGCCAGCAGACCCGGACAGGGGGCTCAGCCCCAGCATTTT. Amino acid sequence: CASRPGQGAQPQHF.

The gene calls are TRBV19 and TRBJ1-2; D unclear. Per the germline V gene, CDR1 is LNHDA and CDR2 is SQIVND (reference sequence). The germline V and J ends were trimmed by 2 bases and 2 bases, with 6 bases remaining between them. The CDR3 has 13 amino acids. CDR3 residues: CASSIRENYGYTF. The CDR3, as DNA: TGTGCCAGTAGTATAAGAGAAAACTATGGCTACACCTTC.

This clone occurred a few times. The chain links TRBV2 to TRBJ2-7; TRBD1 might be the D (6 bases). The CDR3 has 12 residues. The germline gives CDR1 SNHLY, CDR2 FYNNEI. Trimming stripped 8 bases from V and 0 bases from J, with 8 bases between. The CDR3 spells CASRDNSYEQYF. The CDR3 nucleotides read TGTGCCAGCCGGGACAACTCCTACGAGCAGTACTTC.